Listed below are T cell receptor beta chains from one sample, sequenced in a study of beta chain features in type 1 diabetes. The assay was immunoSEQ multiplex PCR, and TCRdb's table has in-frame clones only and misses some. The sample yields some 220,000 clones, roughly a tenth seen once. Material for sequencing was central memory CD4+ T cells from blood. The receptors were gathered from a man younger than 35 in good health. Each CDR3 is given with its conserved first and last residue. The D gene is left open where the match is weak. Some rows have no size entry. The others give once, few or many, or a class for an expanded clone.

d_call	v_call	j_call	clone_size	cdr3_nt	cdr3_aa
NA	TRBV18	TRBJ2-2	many	TGTGCCAGCTCACCACAGCTGAACACCGGGGAGCTGTTTTTT	CASSPQLNTGELFF
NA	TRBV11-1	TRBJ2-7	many	TGTGCCAGCAGCCCGAGATGGGCAAATACATATAACTACGAGCAGTACTTC	CASSPRWANTYNYEQYF
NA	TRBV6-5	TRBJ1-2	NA	TGTGCCAGCAGACCGCCAGGCCTTAACTATGGCTACACCTTC	CASRPPGLNYGYTF
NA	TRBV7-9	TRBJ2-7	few	TGTGCCAGCAGCTGGGGTCAGGCGGGCGAGCAGTACTTC	CASSWGQAGEQYF
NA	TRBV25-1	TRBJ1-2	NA	TGTGCCAGCAGTGAGACGGGTTTCCCATCTGCTAACTATGGCTACACCTTC	CASSETGFPSANYGYTF
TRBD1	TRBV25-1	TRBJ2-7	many	TGTGCCAGCCAAACTCCGGGACAGGGTTACGAGCAGTACTTC	CASQTPGQGYEQYF
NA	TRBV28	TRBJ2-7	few	TGTGCCAGCAGCTTGACACGATCCGAGCAGTACTTC	CASSLTRSEQYF
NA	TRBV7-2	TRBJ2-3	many	TGTGCCAGCAGCTTAGCGAGCGGCACAGATACGCAGTATTTT	CASSLASGTDTQYF
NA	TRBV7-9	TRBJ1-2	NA	TGTGCCAGCAGCCAATCCGGGTTTAACTATGGCTACACCTTC	CASSQSGFNYGYTF
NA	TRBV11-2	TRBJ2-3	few	TGTGCCAGCAGCAGACTAGGAGGCACAGATACGCAGTATTTT	CASSRLGGTDTQYF
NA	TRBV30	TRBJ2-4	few	TGTGCCTCGTCCGTAGCCAAAAACATTCAGTACTTC	CASSVAKNIQYF
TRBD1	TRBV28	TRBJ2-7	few	TGTGCCAGCAGACCAGCCGGGACAGAATCCTACGAGCAGTACTTC	CASRPAGTESYEQYF
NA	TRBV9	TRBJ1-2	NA	TGTGCCAGCAGCGCGCGACCGGCCGCTATAAGCTACACCTTC	CASSARPAAISYTF